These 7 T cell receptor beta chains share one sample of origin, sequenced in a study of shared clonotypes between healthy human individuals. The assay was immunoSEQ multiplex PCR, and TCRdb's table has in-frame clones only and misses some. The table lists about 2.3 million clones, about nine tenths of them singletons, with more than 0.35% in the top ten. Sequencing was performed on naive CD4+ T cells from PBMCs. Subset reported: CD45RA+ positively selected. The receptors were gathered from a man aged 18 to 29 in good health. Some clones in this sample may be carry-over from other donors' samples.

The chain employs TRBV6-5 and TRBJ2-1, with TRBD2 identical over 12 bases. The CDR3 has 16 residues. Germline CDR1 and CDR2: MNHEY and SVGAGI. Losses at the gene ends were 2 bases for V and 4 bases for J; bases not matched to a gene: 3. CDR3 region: CASSYQTSGSYNEQFF. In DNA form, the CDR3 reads TGTGCCAGCAGTTACCAGACTAGCGGGAGTTACAATGAGCAGTTCTTC.

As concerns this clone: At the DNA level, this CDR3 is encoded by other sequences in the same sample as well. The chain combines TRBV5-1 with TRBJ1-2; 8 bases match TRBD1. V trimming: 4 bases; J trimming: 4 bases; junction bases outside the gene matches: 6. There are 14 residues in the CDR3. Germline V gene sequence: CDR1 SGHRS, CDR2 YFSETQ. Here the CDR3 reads CASSLTGQGYGYTF. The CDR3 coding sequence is TGCGCCAGCAGCCTAACAGGACAGGGCTATGGCTACACCTTC.

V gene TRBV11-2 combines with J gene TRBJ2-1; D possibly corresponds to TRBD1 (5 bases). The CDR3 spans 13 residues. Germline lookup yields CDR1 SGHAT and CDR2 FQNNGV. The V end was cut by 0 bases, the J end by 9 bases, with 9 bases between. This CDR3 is CASSLDRELEQFF. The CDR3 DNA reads TGTGCCAGCAGCTTAGACAGGGAACTTGAGCAGTTCTTC. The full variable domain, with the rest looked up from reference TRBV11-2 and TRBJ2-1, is EAGVAQSPRYKIIEKRQSVAFWCNPISGHATLYWYQQILGQGPKLLIQFQNNGVVDDSQLPKDRFSAERLKGVDSTLKIQPAKLEDSAVYLCASSLDRELEQFFGPGTRLTVL.

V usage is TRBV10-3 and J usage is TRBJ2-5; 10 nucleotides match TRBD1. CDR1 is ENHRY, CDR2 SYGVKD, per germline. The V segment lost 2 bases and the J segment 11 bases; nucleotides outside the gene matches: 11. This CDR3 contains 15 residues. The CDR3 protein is CAISEARDRGKQQYF. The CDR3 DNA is TGTGCCATCAGTGAGGCCCGGGACAGGGGCAAGCAGCAGTACTTC.

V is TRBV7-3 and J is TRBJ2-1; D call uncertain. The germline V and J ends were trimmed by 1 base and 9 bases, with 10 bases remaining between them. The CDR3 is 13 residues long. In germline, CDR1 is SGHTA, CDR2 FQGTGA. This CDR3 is CASSLSRELEQFF. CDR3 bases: TGTGCCAGCAGCTTAAGTCGAGAACTTGAGCAGTTCTTC.

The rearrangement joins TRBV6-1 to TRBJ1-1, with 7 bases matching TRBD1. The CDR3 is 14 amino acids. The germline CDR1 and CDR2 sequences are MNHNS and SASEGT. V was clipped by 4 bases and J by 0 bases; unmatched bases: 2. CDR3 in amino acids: CASSGGGLNTEAFF. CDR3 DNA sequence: TGTGCCAGCAGTGGAGGGGGCTTGAACACTGAAGCTTTCTTT.

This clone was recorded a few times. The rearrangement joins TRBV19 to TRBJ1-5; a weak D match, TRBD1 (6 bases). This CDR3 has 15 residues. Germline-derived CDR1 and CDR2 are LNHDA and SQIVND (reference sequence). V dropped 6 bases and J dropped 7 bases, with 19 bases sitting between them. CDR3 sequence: CASSSPRAGEQPQHF. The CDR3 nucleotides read TGTGCCAGTAGCTCTCCTAGGGCAGGGGAACAGCCCCAGCATTTT.